This TCR beta chain was obtained from a study of blood T cell repertoires in COVID-19. Generated by immunoSEQ multiplex PCR, the TCRdb table keeps only in-frame clones and is missing some. The table lists about 190,000 clones, 84% of them singletons. This CDR3 spans 14 amino acids. V was pared by 8 bases and J by 7 bases, with 9 bases of the junction left unmatched. Germline lookup yields CDR1 SGHNT and CDR2 YYREEE (reference sequence). This chain joins TRBV5-4 and TRBJ1-6, with 7 bases lining up with TRBD1. Sequences were obtained from PBMCs or T cells enriched from blood (not recorded which). This TCR derives from a woman in her 30s who had recovered from COVID-19. CDR3 sequence: CASAALGGNSPLHF. The CDR3 DNA reads as TGTGCCAGTGCGGCTTTAGGGGGCAATTCACCCCTCCACTTT.